Listed below are T cell receptor beta chains from one sample, sequenced in a study of blood T cell repertoires in COVID-19. Profiling relied on immunoSEQ multiplex PCR, and the TCRdb table lists in-frame clones only, not all of them. The sample lists 200,000 to 300,000 clones; around 90% were seen once. Specimen: peripheral blood. All receptors come from a man in his thirties or forties with COVID-19, enrolled during active disease. The CDR3 runs from the conserved cysteine through the conserved F or W. The D gene is left open where the match is weak. Clone size, where shown, is once, few, many, or a class for clones that have expanded.

clone size | J gene | V gene | D gene | CDR3 DNA | CDR3 protein
. | TRBJ2-7 | TRBV28 | TRBD1 | TGTGCCAGCAGTTTAAAGCCCGGACAGGGCTACGAGCAGTACTTC | CASSLKPGQGYEQYF
. | TRBJ2-1 | TRBV13 | TRBD2 | TGTGCCAGCAGCTTAGGTACTAGCGGATACAATGAGCAGTTCTTC | CASSLGTSGYNEQFF
. | TRBJ2-7 | TRBV5-1 | TRBD1 | TGCGCCAGCAGCTTGGAGGGAACAGGGGCTGACGAGCAGTACTTC | CASSLEGTGADEQYF
. | TRBJ1-1 | TRBV18 | TRBD1 | TGTGCCAGCTCCCCGGGACAGCGGAACACTGAAGCTTTCTTT | CASSPGQRNTEAFF
. | TRBJ1-4 | TRBV9 | TRBD1 | TGTGCCAGCAGCGTAGGCGGGACAGGGGGGGAAAAACTGTTTTTT | CASSVGGTGGEKLFF
. | TRBJ2-7 | TRBV30 | TRBD1 | TGTGCCTGGAGTGTAGGGACAGGGATTACCTACGAGCAGTACTTC | CAWSVGTGITYEQYF
. | TRBJ2-2 | TRBV6-4 | TRBD2 | TGTGCCAGCAGGACGACTAGCGGGGGGGCCCGAGCCGGGGAGCTGTTTTTT | CASRTTSGGARAGELFF
once | TRBJ1-1 | TRBV18 | TRBD1 | TGTGCCAGCTCACCCATGACAGGGGGCTCGGGAACAGAGAACACTGAAGCTTTCTTT | CASSPMTGGSGTENTEAFF
. | TRBJ2-7 | TRBV6-5 | . | TGTGCCAGCACAAAACGGGCAGGGGCCTACGAGCAGTACTTC | CASTKRAGAYEQYF
. | TRBJ1-2 | TRBV29-1 | TRBD1 | TGCAGCGTTGGGAACAGGGGAGTGGGCTATGGCTACACCTTC | CSVGNRGVGYGYTF
. | TRBJ2-7 | TRBV5-1 | TRBD2 | TGCGCCAGCAGCTTTGGGACTAGCGGGCAATCATCCTACGAGCAGTACTTC | CASSFGTSGQSSYEQYF
. | TRBJ2-3 | TRBV9 | TRBD2 | TGTGCCAGCAGCCCTTGGCGGGGGGGGATTTATACGCAGTATTTT | CASSPWRGGIYTQYF
. | TRBJ2-1 | TRBV25-1 | TRBD1 | TGTGCCAGCAGTACAGGGGTCGTTGAACAGTTCTTC | CASSTGVVEQFF
. | TRBJ1-6 | TRBV6-5 | . | TGTGCCAGCAGTTACAAACGCTCACAGAATTCACCCCTCCACTTT | CASSYKRSQNSPLHF
. | TRBJ1-4 | TRBV19 | . | TGTGCCAGTACCCTGGGGGGGGTAAGCGAAAAACTGTTTTTT | CASTLGGVSEKLFF
. | TRBJ1-2 | TRBV5-1 | TRBD1 | TGCGCCAGCAGCCCCCGACAGGGGGCTATGACCTATGGCTACACCTTC | CASSPRQGAMTYGYTF
. | TRBJ2-5 | TRBV7-7 | TRBD2 | TGTGCCAGCAGCCCAGGACTAGCGGGGGGCCAAAAGGAGACCCAGTACTTC | CASSPGLAGGQKETQYF
. | TRBJ2-5 | TRBV12-5 | . | TGTGCTAGTGGTTTCCTCCCTCGTGAGACCCAGTACTTC | CASGFLPRETQYF
. | TRBJ1-4 | TRBV6-4 | TRBD1 | TGTGCCAGCAGTCCAGGGGGCGTGAATGAAAAACTGTTTTTT | CASSPGGVNEKLFF
. | TRBJ2-7 | TRBV27 | . | TGTGCCAGCAGTTCCCGGGTCTTGGCCTACGAGCAGTACTTC | CASSSRVLAYEQYF
. | TRBJ1-2 | TRBV29-1 | . | TGCAGCGTTGAAGATCGGGGTAACTATGGCTACACCTTC | CSVEDRGNYGYTF
. | TRBJ2-7 | TRBV6-5 | . | TGTGCCAGCAGCCCCGAGGCACAGGGTCTTAAGCAGTACTTC | CASSPEAQGLKQYF
. | TRBJ1-4 | TRBV5-1 | TRBD1 | TGCGCCAGCAGCTCGGACAGGGCGAGTAGTGAAAAACTGTTTTTT | CASSSDRASSEKLFF
once | TRBJ1-1 | TRBV7-3 | . | TGTGCCAGCAGCCAAGGCGACGGGGGAAGGGGTGAAGCTTTCTTT | CASSQGDGGRGEAFF
. | TRBJ2-5 | TRBV5-1 | . | TGCGCCAGCAGCTCTGGACGGAAGCGGGCCCAGTACTTC | CASSSGRKRAQYF
. | TRBJ2-2 | TRBV7-6 | . | TGTGCCAGCAGCCCGGTCCAAGCCACCGGGGAGCTGTTTTTT | CASSPVQATGELFF
. | TRBJ1-1 | TRBV29-1 | . | TGCAGCGTTGAAGTGTCCAGGGCCGGCACTGAAGCTTTCTTT | CSVEVSRAGTEAFF
. | TRBJ1-4 | TRBV2 | . | TGTGCCAGCAGGCGGATGAATGAAAAACTGTTTTTT | CASRRMNEKLFF
. | TRBJ2-1 | TRBV6-5 | . | TGTGCCAGCACCGAGGGATCCAGGGGTGAGCAGTTCTTC | CASTEGSRGEQFF